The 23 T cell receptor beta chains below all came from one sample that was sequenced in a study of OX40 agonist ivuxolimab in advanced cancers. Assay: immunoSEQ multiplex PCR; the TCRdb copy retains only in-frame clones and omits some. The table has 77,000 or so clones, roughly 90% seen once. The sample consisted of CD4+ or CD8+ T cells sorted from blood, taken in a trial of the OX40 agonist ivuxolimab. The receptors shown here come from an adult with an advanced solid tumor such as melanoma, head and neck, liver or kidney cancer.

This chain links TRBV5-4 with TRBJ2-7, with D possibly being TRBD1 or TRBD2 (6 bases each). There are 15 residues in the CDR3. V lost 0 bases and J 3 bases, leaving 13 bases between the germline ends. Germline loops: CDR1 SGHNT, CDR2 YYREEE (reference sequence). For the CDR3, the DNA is TGTGCCAGCAGCTTGGTGGGGGGCGGTCTCTACGAGCAGTACTTC. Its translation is CASSLVGGGLYEQYF.

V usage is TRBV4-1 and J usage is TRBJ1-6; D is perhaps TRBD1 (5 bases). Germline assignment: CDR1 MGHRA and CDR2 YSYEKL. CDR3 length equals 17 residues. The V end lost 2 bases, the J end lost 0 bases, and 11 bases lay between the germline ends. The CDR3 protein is CASSQRSGGSYNSPLHF. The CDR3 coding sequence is TGCGCCAGCAGCCAACGCTCCGGGGGCTCCTATAATTCACCCCTCCACTTT.

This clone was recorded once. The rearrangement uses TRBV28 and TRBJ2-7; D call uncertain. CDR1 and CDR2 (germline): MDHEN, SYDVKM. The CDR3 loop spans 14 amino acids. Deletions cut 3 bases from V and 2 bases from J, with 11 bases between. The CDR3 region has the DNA TGTGCCAGCAGTTTTCCAGACGGAACCTACGAGCAGTACTTC. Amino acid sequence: CASSFPDGTYEQYF.

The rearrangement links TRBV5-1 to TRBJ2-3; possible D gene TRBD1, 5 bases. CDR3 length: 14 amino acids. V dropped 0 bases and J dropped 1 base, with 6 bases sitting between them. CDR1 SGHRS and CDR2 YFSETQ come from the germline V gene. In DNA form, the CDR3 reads TGCGCCAGCAGCTTGGCCAGGGGCACAGATACGCAGTATTTT. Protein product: CASSLARGTDTQYF. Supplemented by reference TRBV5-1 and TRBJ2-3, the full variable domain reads KAGVTQTPRYLIKTRGQQVTLSCSPISGHRSVSWYQQTPGQGLQFLFEYFSETQRNKGNFPGRFSGRQFSNSRSEMNVSTLELGDSALYLCASSLARGTDTQYFGPGTRLTVL.

The CDR3 loop is CASSFERNTIYF. The CDR3 DNA reads TGTGCCAGCAGCTTCGAGAGAAACACCATATATTTT. The chain joins TRBV13 to TRBJ1-3; D not certain. The CDR3 is 12 residues long. The germline V and J ends were trimmed by 3 bases and 5 bases, with 5 bases remaining between them. CDR1 and CDR2 from the germline V gene are PRHDT and FYEKMQ (reference sequence).

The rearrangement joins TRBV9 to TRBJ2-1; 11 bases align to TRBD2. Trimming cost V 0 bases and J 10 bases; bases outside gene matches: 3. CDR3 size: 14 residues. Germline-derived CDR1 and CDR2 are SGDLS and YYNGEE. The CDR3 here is CASSVGPSGREQFF. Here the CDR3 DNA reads TGTGCCAGCAGCGTAGGTCCTAGCGGGAGGGAGCAGTTCTTC.

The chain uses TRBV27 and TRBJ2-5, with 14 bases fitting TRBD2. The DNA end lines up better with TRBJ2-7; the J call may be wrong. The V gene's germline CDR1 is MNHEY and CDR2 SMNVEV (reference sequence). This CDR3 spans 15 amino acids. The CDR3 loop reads CASSSGLAGVNEQYF. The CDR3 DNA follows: TGTGCCAGCAGTTCGGGACTAGCGGGAGTAAACGAGCAGTACTTC.

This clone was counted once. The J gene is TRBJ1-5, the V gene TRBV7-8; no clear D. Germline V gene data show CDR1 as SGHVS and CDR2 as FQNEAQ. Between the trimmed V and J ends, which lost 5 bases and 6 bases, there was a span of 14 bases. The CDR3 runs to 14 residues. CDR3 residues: CASSPLMSGQPQHF. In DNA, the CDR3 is TGTGCCAGCAGCCCGTTAATGAGCGGTCAGCCCCAGCATTTT.

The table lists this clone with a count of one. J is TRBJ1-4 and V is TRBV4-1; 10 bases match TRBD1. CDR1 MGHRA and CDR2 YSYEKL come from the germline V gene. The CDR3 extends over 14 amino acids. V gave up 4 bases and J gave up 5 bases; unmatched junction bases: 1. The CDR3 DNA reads TGCGCCAGCAGCCGGGGACAGGGGAATGAAAAACTGTTTTTT. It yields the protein CASSRGQGNEKLFF.

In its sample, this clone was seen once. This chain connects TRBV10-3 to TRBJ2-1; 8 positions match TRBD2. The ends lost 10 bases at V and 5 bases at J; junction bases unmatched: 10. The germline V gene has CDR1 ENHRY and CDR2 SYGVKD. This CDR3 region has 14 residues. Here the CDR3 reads CATSPRAGDNEQFF. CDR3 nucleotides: TGTGCCACGAGCCCTCGAGCGGGAGACAATGAGCAGTTCTTC.

The CDR3 DNA reads as TGTGCCAGCAGCTTGAGGGTACCGAACACTGAAGCTTTCTTT. Protein: CASSLRVPNTEAFF. The rearrangement uses TRBV7-8 and TRBJ1-1; D remains unclear. Germline CDR1 SGHVS, CDR2 FQNEAQ. Trimming took off 3 bases at V and 1 base at J, with 9 bases between the two ends. The CDR3 has 14 residues.

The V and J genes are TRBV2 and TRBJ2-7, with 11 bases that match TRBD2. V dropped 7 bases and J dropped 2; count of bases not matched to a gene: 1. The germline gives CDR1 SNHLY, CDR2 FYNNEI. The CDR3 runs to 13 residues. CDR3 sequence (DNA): TGTGCCAGCAAGGGACTAGCGGCCTACGAGCAGTACTTC. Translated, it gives CASKGLAAYEQYF.

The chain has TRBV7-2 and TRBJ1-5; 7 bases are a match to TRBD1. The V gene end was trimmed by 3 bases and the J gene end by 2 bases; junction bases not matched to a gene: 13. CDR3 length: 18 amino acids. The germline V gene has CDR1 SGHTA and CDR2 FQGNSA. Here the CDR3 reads CASSLGTGGGRGNQPQHF. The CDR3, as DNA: TGTGCCAGCAGCTTGGGTACAGGAGGGGGCAGGGGCAATCAGCCCCAGCATTTT.

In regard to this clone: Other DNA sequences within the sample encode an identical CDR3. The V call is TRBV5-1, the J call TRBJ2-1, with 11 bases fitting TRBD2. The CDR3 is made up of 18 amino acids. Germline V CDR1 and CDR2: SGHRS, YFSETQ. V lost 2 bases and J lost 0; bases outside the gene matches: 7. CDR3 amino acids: CASSLLAGGPGSYNEQFF. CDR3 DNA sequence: TGCGCCAGCAGCTTATTAGCGGGAGGGCCCGGCTCCTACAATGAGCAGTTCTTC.

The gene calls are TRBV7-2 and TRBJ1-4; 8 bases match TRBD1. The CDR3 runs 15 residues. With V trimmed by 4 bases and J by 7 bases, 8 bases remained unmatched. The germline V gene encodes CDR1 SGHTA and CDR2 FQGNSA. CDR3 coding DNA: TGTGCCAGCAGCTCTACCTCAGGGGGCGGTGAAAAACTGTTTTTT. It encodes CASSSTSGGGEKLFF. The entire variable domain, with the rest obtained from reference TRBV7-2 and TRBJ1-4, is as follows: GAGVSQSPSNKVTEKGKDVELRCDPISGHTALYWYRQSLGQGLEFLIYFQGNSAPDKSGLPSDRFSAERTGGSVSTLTIQRTQQEDSAVYLCASSSTSGGGEKLFFGSGTQLSVL.

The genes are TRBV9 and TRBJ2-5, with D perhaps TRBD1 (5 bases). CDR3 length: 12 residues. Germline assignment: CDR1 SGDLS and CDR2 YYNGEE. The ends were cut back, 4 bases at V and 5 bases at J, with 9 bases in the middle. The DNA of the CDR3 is TGTGCCAGCAGCAGGGGCGAGGAGACCCAGTACTTC. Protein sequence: CASSRGEETQYF.

The CDR3 sequence: CASSPGATITFNEQFF. In nucleotides, the CDR3 is TGTGCCAGCAGCCCTGGCGCCACAATAACGTTCAATGAGCAGTTCTTC. V gene TRBV5-4 combines with J gene TRBJ2-1; no clear D. V shed 4 bases and J shed 6 bases, with 20 bases lying between them. CDR1 and CDR2 (germline): SGHNT, YYREEE (reference sequence). The CDR3 runs 16 residues.

CDR3 nucleotide sequence: TGTGCCAGCAGCCCCCCCAACCCCTCCTACGAGCAGTACTTC. It codes for CASSPPNPSYEQYF. This sequence joins TRBV9 and TRBJ2-7; D not resolved. The germline CDR1 and CDR2 sequences are SGDLS and YYNGEE. V was cut by 4 bases and J by 0 bases, with 11 bases left in between. The CDR3 sequence is 14 residues long.

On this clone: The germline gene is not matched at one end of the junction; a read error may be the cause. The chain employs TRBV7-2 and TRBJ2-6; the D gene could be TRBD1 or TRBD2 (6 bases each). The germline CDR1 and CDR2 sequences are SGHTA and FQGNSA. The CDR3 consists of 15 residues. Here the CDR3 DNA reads TGTGCCAACAGCCCACAGGGAGGAGGGGCCAACGTCCTGACTTTC. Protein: CANSPQGGGANVLTF.

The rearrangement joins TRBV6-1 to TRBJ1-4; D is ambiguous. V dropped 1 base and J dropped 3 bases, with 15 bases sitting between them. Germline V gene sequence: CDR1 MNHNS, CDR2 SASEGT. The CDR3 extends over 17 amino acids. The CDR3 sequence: CASSEVGGWGSNEKLFF. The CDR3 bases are TGTGCCAGCAGTGAAGTAGGAGGGTGGGGTTCTAATGAAAAACTGTTTTTT.

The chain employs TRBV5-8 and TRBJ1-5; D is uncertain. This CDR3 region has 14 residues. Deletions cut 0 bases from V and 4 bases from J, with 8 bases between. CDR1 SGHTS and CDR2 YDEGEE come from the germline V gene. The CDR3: CASSLEGGNQPQHF. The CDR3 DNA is TGTGCCAGCAGCTTGGAAGGCGGGAATCAGCCCCAGCATTTT.

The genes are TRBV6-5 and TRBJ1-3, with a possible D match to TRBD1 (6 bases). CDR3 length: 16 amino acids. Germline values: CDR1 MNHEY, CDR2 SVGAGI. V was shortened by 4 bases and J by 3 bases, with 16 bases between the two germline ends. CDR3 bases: TGTGCCAGCAGTTCCACAGGGAAGGGCAGTGGAAACACCATATATTTT. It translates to CASSSTGKGSGNTIYF.

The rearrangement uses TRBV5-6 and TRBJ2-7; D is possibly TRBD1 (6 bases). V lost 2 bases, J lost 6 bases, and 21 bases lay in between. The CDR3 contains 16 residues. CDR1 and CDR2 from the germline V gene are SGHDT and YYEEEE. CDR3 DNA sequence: TGTGCCAGCAGCTTTTATAGTCAGGGGCAACAAGGCGAGCAGTACTTC. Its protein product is CASSFYSQGQQGEQYF.